The 8 T cell receptor beta chains presented below share a single source sample, sequenced in a study of cytomegalovirus exposure and HLA in healthy donors. With 60 Vbeta and 13 Jbeta primers, the PCR was carried out. Produced via immunoSEQ multiplex PCR; TCRdb's table is partial and in-frame only. The repertoire holds roughly 280,000 clones, with 72% as singletons. Sequences were obtained from PBMCs. These TCRs come from a female donor in good health and CMV-seronegative.

This sequence joins TRBV5-1 and TRBJ2-5; 11 nucleotides line up with TRBD1. In germline, CDR1 is SGHRS, CDR2 YFSETQ. V trimming: 0 bases; J trimming: 5 bases; junction bases outside the gene matches: 6. CDR3 length equals 16 residues. CDR3 sequence reads: CASSLGDRGVTETQYF. CDR3 coding DNA: TGCGCCAGCAGCTTGGGGGACAGGGGGGTAACGGAGACCCAGTACTTC.

The chain has TRBV28 and TRBJ2-5; 11 bases fit TRBD1. The germline V gene has CDR1 MDHEN and CDR2 SYDVKM. The trim removed 6 bases at V and 9 bases at J, leaving 6 bases unmatched. CDR3 length: 13 residues. DNA of the CDR3: TGTGCCAGCAGCCTCGGGACAGGGGGGCCCCAGTACTTC. Its translation: CASSLGTGGPQYF. Full variable domain (remainder filled in from reference TRBV28 and TRBJ2-5): DVKVTQSSRYLVKRTGEKVFLECVQDMDHENMFWYRQDPGLGLRLIYFSYDVKMKEKGDIPEGYSVSREKKERFSLILESASTNQTSMYLCASSLGTGGPQYFGPGTRLLVL.

A few counts support this clone. The chain joins TRBV19 to TRBJ2-7, with 10 bases fitting TRBD2. V dropped 5 bases and J dropped 9; count of bases not matched to a gene: 13. The CDR3 spans 15 residues. Germline assignment: CDR1 LNHDA and CDR2 SQIVND (reference sequence). The CDR3 coding sequence is TGTGCCAGTAGTCGGGAGTCTAGCGGGAGAGTTGGGCAGTACTTC. Translated, it gives CASSRESSGRVGQYF.

The chain couples TRBV19 to TRBJ1-1; D ambiguous. Germline CDR1 LNHDA, CDR2 SQIVND (reference sequence). This CDR3 contains 14 residues. Trimming cost V 4 bases and J 1 base, with 10 bases left between them. This CDR3 is CASSNGRENTEAFF. In nucleotides, the CDR3 is TGTGCCAGTAGTAACGGACGGGAGAACACTGAAGCTTTCTTT. The complete variable domain, with remaining parts taken from reference TRBV19 and TRBJ1-1, reads DGGITQSPKYLFRKEGQNVTLSCEQNLNHDAMYWYRQDPGQGLRLIYYSQIVNDFQKGDIAEGYSVSREKKESFPLTVTSAQKNPTAFYLCASSNGRENTEAFFGQGTRLTVV.

V gene TRBV21-1 combines with J gene TRBJ2-3; whether TRBD2, the table's D call, matches the DNA was not checked. TRBV21-1 is marked as a pseudogene. This CDR3 comprises 18 residues. This CDR3 reads CASSKEMFMGLFTDTQYF. The CDR3 DNA is TGTGCCAGCAGCAAAGAAATGTTTATGGGACTATTTACAGATACGCAGTATTTT.

The chain couples TRBV6-5 to TRBJ2-7, with no clear D. Germline V CDR1 and CDR2: MNHEY, SVGAGI. The CDR3 totals 15 residues. Trimming shortened V by 2 bases and J by 2 bases, and 13 bases separated the two germline ends. As DNA, the CDR3 is TGTGCCAGCAGTTACGCGTCCGGTGAGGCCTACGAGCAGTACTTC. Protein sequence: CASSYASGEAYEQYF.

The V call is TRBV7-9, the J call TRBJ2-5, with D tentatively TRBD1 (5 bases). V gave up 1 base and J gave up 3 bases, with 12 bases separating them. The germline V gene encodes CDR1 SEHNR and CDR2 FQNEAQ (reference sequence). CDR3 length equals 15 residues. CDR3 DNA sequence: TGTGCCAGCAGCTTAGTTGGGGCCGGAGAAGAGACCCAGTACTTC. Encoded protein: CASSLVGAGEETQYF.

DNA of the CDR3: TGTGCCAGCAGCCGCGGACTAGCGGCCACAGATACGCAGTATTTT. This encodes CASSRGLAATDTQYF. V usage is TRBV6-5 and J usage is TRBJ2-3, with TRBD2 identical over 10 bases. This CDR3 contains 15 residues. The germline gives CDR1 MNHEY, CDR2 SVGAGI. The V and J ends lost 6 bases and 2 bases, in that order; junction bases with no gene match: 5.